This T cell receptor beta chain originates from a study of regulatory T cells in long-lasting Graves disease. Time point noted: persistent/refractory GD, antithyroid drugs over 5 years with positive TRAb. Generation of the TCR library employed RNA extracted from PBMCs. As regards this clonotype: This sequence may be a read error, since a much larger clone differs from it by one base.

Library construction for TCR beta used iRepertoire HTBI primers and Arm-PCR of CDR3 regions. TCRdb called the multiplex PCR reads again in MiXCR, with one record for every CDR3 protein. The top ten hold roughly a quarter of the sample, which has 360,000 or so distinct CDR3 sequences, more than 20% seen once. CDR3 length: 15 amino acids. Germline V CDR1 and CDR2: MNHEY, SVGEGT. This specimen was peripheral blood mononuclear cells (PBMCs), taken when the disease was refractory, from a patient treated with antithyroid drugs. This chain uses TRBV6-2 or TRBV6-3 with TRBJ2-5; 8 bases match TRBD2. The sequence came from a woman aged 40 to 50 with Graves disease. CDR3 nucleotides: TGTGCCAGCGGTTACCGGGGGGGTGGACAAGAGACCCAGTACTTC. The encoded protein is CASGYRGGGQETQYF.